These 11 T cell receptor beta chains were all obtained from the same sample, sequenced in a study of blood T cell repertoires in COVID-19 (dated by TCRdb to about 2020). Library generation was performed with the immunoSEQ multiplex PCR assay. Imported from immuneACCESS, the table was reduced by TCRdb to in-frame sequences with V and J called. These copies leave out some clones; in studies compared against another copy, an unresolved V gene accounts for under half, and the cause of the remainder is not known. Present in this sample are 160,000 or so clones, roughly four fifths of which were seen just once. The top ten hold roughly 13% of the sample. Specimen: peripheral blood. The origin of the receptors is a man between 65 and 85 years old who had recovered from COVID-19.

V gene TRBV19 combines with J gene TRBJ2-7; possibly TRBD1 for D (6 bases). CDR3 size: 13 residues. V gave up 7 bases and J gave up 2 bases, with 12 bases separating them. Germline V gene sequence: CDR1 LNHDA, CDR2 SQIVND (reference sequence). The CDR3 loop reads CASKGEPPYEQYF. Written as DNA, the CDR3 is TGTGCCAGTAAGGGGGAACCTCCCTACGAGCAGTACTTC.

The chain combines TRBV28 with TRBJ2-7, with 8 bases matching TRBD2. Per germline, CDR1 MDHEN and CDR2 SYDVKM. CDR3 size: 13 residues. V lost 10 bases to trimming and J lost 2 bases; unmatched junction nucleotides: 7. The CDR3 loop reads CATQTSATYEQYF. The CDR3 DNA sequence: TGTGCCACCCAGACTAGCGCGACCTACGAGCAGTACTTC.

J is TRBJ2-7 and V is TRBV9; TRBD1 matches 10 bases. CDR3 length: 14 residues. The germline gives CDR1 SGDLS, CDR2 YYNGEE. V shed 0 bases and J 7 bases; nucleotides not matched to a gene: 4. The CDR3 protein is CASSVGQGAGEQYF. The CDR3 nucleotides are TGTGCCAGCAGCGTAGGACAGGGGGCGGGTGAGCAGTACTTC.

The chain joins TRBV7-9 to TRBJ2-6, with 8 bases fitting TRBD1. Losses at the gene ends were 10 bases for V and 4 bases for J; bases not matched to a gene: 6. CDR1 is SEHNR, CDR2 FQNEAQ, per germline (reference sequence). This CDR3 region has 14 residues. This CDR3 is CATDRGAGANVLTF. In nucleotides, the CDR3 is TGTGCCACCGACAGGGGTGCCGGGGCCAACGTCCTGACTTTC.

In this sample, this clone turned up once. The chain's CDR3 is CASSFPGGKETQYF. The CDR3, as DNA: TGTGCCAGCAGCTTCCCAGGGGGCAAAGAGACCCAGTACTTC. This chain joins TRBV5-5 and TRBJ2-5; TRBD1 agrees at 8 bases. The V gene end was trimmed by 2 bases and the J gene end by 3 bases; junction bases not matched to a gene: 3. CDR3 length: 14 residues. Germline V gene data show CDR1 as SGHKS and CDR2 as YYEKEE (reference sequence).

This chain joins TRBV21-1 and TRBJ2-5; the tabulated D call, TRBD1, remains unverified against the DNA. TRBV21-1 is noted as a pseudogene. CDR3 length: 19 amino acids. Written as DNA, the CDR3 is TGTGCCAGCAGCTCGTACCGGGACAGAGAAGATAGAAGAAAAGAGACCCAGTACTTC. This codes for CASSSYRDREDRRKETQYF.

The chain links TRBV7-2 to TRBJ1-2, with D possibly matching TRBD1 (6 bases). The CDR3 is 13 residues long. Trimming shortened V by 1 base and J by 6 bases, and 9 bases separated the two germline ends. The germline gives CDR1 SGHTA, CDR2 FQGNSA. CDR3 in amino acids: CASSLGQDHGYTF. The CDR3 nucleotides read TGTGCCAGCAGCTTAGGACAGGACCATGGCTACACCTTC.

CDR3 DNA: TGTGCCAGCAGCTTCTCCTGGCAGGCAGATACGCAGTATTTT. Protein sequence: CASSFSWQADTQYF. V and J are TRBV9 and TRBJ2-3; D uncertain. The germline V and J ends were trimmed by 4 bases and 4 bases, with 13 bases remaining between them. Germline CDR1 is SGDLS and CDR2 is YYNGEE. The CDR3 extends over 14 amino acids. Full variable domain (missing parts from reference TRBV9 and TRBJ2-3): DSGVTQTPKHLITATGQRVTLRCSPRSGDLSVYWYQQSLDQGLQFLIQYYNGEERAKGNILERFSAQQFPDLHSELNLSSLELGDSALYFCASSFSWQADTQYFGPGTRLTVL.

There are a few counts of this clone. V is TRBV5-1 and J is TRBJ2-5; the match to TRBD2 covers 11 bases. Germline V gene data show CDR1 as SGHRS and CDR2 as YFSETQ. This CDR3 contains 16 residues. With V trimmed by 0 bases and J by 1 base, 2 bases remained unmatched. The CDR3 nucleotides read TGCGCCAGCAGCTTGGTAGCGGGAGGGCCCCAAGAGACCCAGTACTTC. Translated: CASSLVAGGPQETQYF. The full variable domain, completed using reference TRBV5-1 and TRBJ2-5, is KAGVTQTPRYLIKTRGQQVTLSCSPISGHRSVSWYQQTPGQGLQFLFEYFSETQRNKGNFPGRFSGRQFSNSRSEMNVSTLELGDSALYLCASSLVAGGPQETQYFGPGTRLLVL.

The chain has TRBV6-5 and TRBJ2-7; maybe TRBD1 (6 bases). This CDR3 has 16 residues. CDR1 and CDR2 from the germline V gene are MNHEY and SVGAGI. V dropped 4 bases and J dropped 3 bases, with 19 bases sitting between them. CDR3 in DNA: TGTGCCAGCAGTTTAACCGGGACACGGATTCTCTACGAGCAGTACTTC. Translated, it gives CASSLTGTRILYEQYF.

The gene calls are TRBV19 and TRBJ2-2, with TRBD1 matching 9 bases. There are 16 residues in the CDR3. Per the germline V gene, CDR1 is LNHDA and CDR2 is SQIVND (reference sequence). The V and J ends lost 6 bases and 4 bases, in that order; junction bases with no gene match: 9. DNA of the CDR3: TGTGCCAGTAGCACCGGGACAGGGTTCGGCACCGGGGAGCTGTTTTTT. This gives the protein CASSTGTGFGTGELFF. The variable domain in full, completed from reference TRBV19 and TRBJ2-2, reads DGGITQSPKYLFRKEGQNVTLSCEQNLNHDAMYWYRQDPGQGLRLIYYSQIVNDFQKGDIAEGYSVSREKKESFPLTVTSAQKNPTAFYLCASSTGTGFGTGELFFGEGSRLTVL.